This T cell receptor (beta chain) was found in a study of blood T cells in healthy people across ages (dated by TCRdb to the mid-2010s). For the wider study: Template switching captured roughly one uniquely barcoded TCR beta cDNA molecule per two T cells in model experiments. The study measured age-related changes in TCR beta repertoire diversity using deep sequencing normalized with unique cDNA molecular identifiers. Four age groups were formed from the donors: young (average 16 years), middle-aged (roughly 38), aged (about 62) and long-lived (around 82). To avoid experimental bias, donors of different ages were distributed randomly across sequencing lanes. For two donors (one aged 18 to 30 and one aged 80 or older), the study analyzed two additional independent replicas of 1 million unique cDNA reads from the same blood draw. The paper's findings and limits, for the study overall: Compared with the aged group, more naive CD4+ T cells, fewer expanded clones and increased TCR diversity were shown by the long-lived group, suggesting age selection. Estimates of total diversity based on one million sequenced T cells were regarded as lower bounds and as underestimates. There was a strong correlation between observed TCR beta diversity and the percentage of naive T cells measured by flow cytometry. Observed TCR beta diversity per million T cells fell roughly linearly with age, and a significant reduction was already apparent by age roughly 40. Conclusive comparison of naive and antigen-experienced compartments was prevented by the profiling of bulk unsorted PBMCs. The CMV infection status of donors was not known, potentially confounding age-related changes in expanded clonotypes.

Donors were a few dozen systemically healthy Caucasian individuals from Russia aged roughly 6 to 95 years. Each donor gave approximately 9.4 milliliters of peripheral blood, drawn into EDTA-treated Vacutainer tubes. Ficoll-Paque density-gradient centrifugation was used to isolate PBMCs, with at least 7 million per sample. Trizol reagent was used to extract total RNA from the PBMCs, yielding at least 6 micrograms per sample. Naive CD45RAhigh/CD27high T cell percentages were measured by flow cytometry on a PBMC aliquot from every donor. As for this clonotype: It lacks a known antigen. No much larger clonotype is one base removed from it; base qualities were not supplied.

Library prep was done by 5' RACE. Sequencing used an Illumina HiSeq 2500. The second PCR ran for roughly 7 to 11 cycles and used a J-beta primer mix along with a sample-barcoded 5' primer. Each TCR beta cDNA molecule received a unique molecular identifier from a template-switch 5' adaptor carrying 12 random nucleotides. Each sample yielded at least 2.5 million CDR3-containing paired-end reads. The Mint cDNA synthesis kit, primed by a TRBC-specific oligonucleotide, was used to synthesize first-strand cDNA from all RNA. Following uracil-DNA glycosylase treatment, a first 18-cycle PCR with universal primers M1SS and BC2_uni_R was performed on all cDNA. For the original study's pipeline: For normalization, 1 million high-quality reads were randomly selected from each sample, with every read carrying a distinct molecular identifier. Reads sharing molecular identifiers were discarded rather than binned into consensus sequences. CDR3 identification, clonotype clustering and error correction used MiTCR with a Q25 quality threshold and the strictest error-elimination algorithm. A nonparametric unseen species model using Euler transformation provided a lower-bound estimate of total TCR beta diversity. TCRdb trimmed the raw reads at Q25, called clones with MiXCR and kept productive beta chains. Under each unique CDR3 protein, matching rows form one entry showing the most common genes and DNA. TCRdb's processing, not the study's, gives the V and J calls here. In this sample the table shows hundreds of thousands of distinct CDR3 sequences, about 53% of which occur a single time. The ten largest clones add up to about 42% of the sample.

For CDR1 and CDR2, the germline V gene (reference sequence) lists GTSNPN and SVGIG. From cysteine to phenylalanine, the CDR3 is 17 amino acids long. This entry keeps only the CDR3 DNA: 51 bases, framed from base 1. The germline V and J ends show losses of 2 bases and 1 base respectively, and no gene match explains 5 bases of the junction. This chain joins TRBV30 to TRBJ2-7, with 16 bases in between that match TRBD2. What was sequenced was blood. This sequence was found in an elderly man in good health. CDR3 sequence: CAWSPVGLAGGSYEQYF. The nucleotides read TGTGCCTGGAGTCCCGTGGGACTAGCGGGAGGGTCCTACGAGCAGTACTTC.